This record concerns one T cell receptor beta chain sequence. Its antigen is still unknown. This sample is part of a study of shared clonotypes between healthy human individuals. General study points: Sequencing of the sorted subsets was shown by rarefaction to be incomplete despite large depth.

This table comes from immunoSEQ multiplex PCR, and its TCRdb copy is limited to in-frame clones, with some not included. The sample carries approximately 980,000 clones, around three quarters recorded once. The CDR3 loop spans 14 amino acids. The V end lost 3 bases, the J end lost 2 bases, and 7 bases lay between the germline ends. Germline values: CDR1 LNHDA, CDR2 SQIVND (reference sequence). The sequenced sample consisted of memory CD4+ T cells sorted from blood. Subset given: CD45RA-negative fraction. This chain connects TRBV19 to TRBJ2-2; D is perhaps TRBD1 (5 bases). This clonotype originated in a man between 18 and 29 years old in good health. The CDR3 sequence: CASSIRANTGELFF. CDR3 nucleotide sequence: TGTGCCAGTAGTATCAGGGCTAACACCGGGGAGCTGTTTTTT.